A selection of T cell receptor beta chains follows, all from one sample in a study of cytomegalovirus exposure and HLA in healthy donors. The protocol was immunoSEQ multiplex PCR, while the TCRdb copy is restricted to in-frame clones and leaves out a portion. Its clone listing holds around 140,000 clones. The sample taken for sequencing was PBMCs. The receptors stem from a woman in her thirties or forties in good health and CMV-seropositive. CDR3s include the opening cysteine and the closing phenylalanine or tryptophan. Fields, in order: D gene, V gene, J gene, CDR3 DNA, CDR3 protein. D genes are given only for firm matches.

>TRBD1|TRBV6-5|TRBJ2-7
TGTGCCAGCTTAGAGACAGGGACGTACGAGCAGTACTTC
CASLETGTYEQYF
>TRBD1|TRBV27|TRBJ2-7
TGTGCCATCTCAGGGGGCTGGGGCTCCTACGAGCAGTACTTC
CAISGGWGSYEQYF
>TRBD1|TRBV5-1|TRBJ2-2
TGCGCCAGCAGCTTCGGGACAGGGGGCAACACCGGGGAGCTGTTTTTT
CASSFGTGGNTGELFF
>TRBD2|TRBV9|TRBJ2-1
TGTGCCAGCAGCGTAGCGTCTAGCGGGAGCTCCTACAATGAGCAGTTCTTC
CASSVASSGSSYNEQFF
>TRBD2|TRBV4-3|TRBJ2-2
TGCGCCAGCAGCCTACTAGCGGGAAACACCGGGGAGCTGTTTTTT
CASSLLAGNTGELFF
>NA|TRBV4-3|TRBJ1-6
TGCGCCAGCAGCCCCCAGGGGAATTCACCCCTCCACTTT
CASSPQGNSPLHF
>TRBD2|TRBV6-1|TRBJ2-7
TGTGCCAGCAGCGAGACTAGCGGTTCCTACGAGCAGTACTTC
CASSETSGSYEQYF
>NA|TRBV15|TRBJ2-3
TGTGCCACCAGCAGAGATATAGGGGGCACAGATACGCAGTATTTT
CATSRDIGGTDTQYF
>NA|TRBV4-1|TRBJ1-4
TGCGTCAGCAGCCAAGAGGGCAGTCGGGGGGTAAAACTGTTTTTT
CVSSQEGSRGVKLFF
>TRBD2|TRBV4-3|TRBJ2-3
TGCGCCAGCAGCCAAGACTGGGCTAGCGGGAGATCGACAGATACGCAGTATTTT
CASSQDWASGRSTDTQYF
>TRBD1|TRBV7-7|TRBJ2-2
TGTGCTAGCAGGAAAGACAGGGCCGGGGAGCTGTTTTTT
CASRKDRAGELFF
>TRBD2|TRBV5-3|TRBJ2-1
TGTGCCAGAAGCTTCTCGGGCGGGAGCTCCTACAATGAGCAGTTCTTC
CARSFSGGSSYNEQFF
>TRBD2|TRBV18|TRBJ2-1
TGTGCCAGCTCACCACGGGCTAGCGGGAGGGTCTATGAGCAGTTCTTC
CASSPRASGRVYEQFF